Shown below are 5 T cell receptor beta chains from a single sample sequenced in a study of T cells expressing NK-cell markers. From its re-call of the 5' RACE reads, TCRdb lists each CDR3 protein once, without DNA. The table lists 300,000 to 500,000 distinct CDR3 sequences, with about 10% in the top ten. What was sequenced was blood T cells: a sorted CD56 or NKG2C T cell subset, CD4+ or CD8+ T cells, or bulk PBMC T cells (not recorded which). These receptor sequences come from a woman in her forties or fifties in good health.

The rearrangement links TRBV7-8 to TRBJ2-1; TCRdb designates TRBD1, a call that cannot be tested without DNA. The CDR3 covers 16 residues. Germline loops: CDR1 SGHVS, CDR2 FQNEAQ. CDR3 sequence reads: CASSLDPGAGGNEQFF. Full variable domain (rest looked up from reference TRBV7-8 and TRBJ2-1): GAGVSQSPRYKVAKRGQDVALRCDPISGHVSLFWYQQALGQGPEFLTYFQNEAQLDKSGLPSDRFFAERPEGSVSTLKIQRTQQEDSAVYLCASSLDPGAGGNEQFFGPGTRLTVL.

The genes are TRBV5-1 and TRBJ2-1; TCRdb calls TRBD1, which cannot be checked without DNA. The CDR3 spans 16 residues. Per germline, CDR1 SGHRS and CDR2 YFSETQ. This CDR3 is CASSLAGLGGEDEQFF.

The V gene is TRBV5-1, the J gene TRBJ2-1; as DNA is missing, the TRBD2 call by TCRdb cannot be tested. Germline V gene lookup returns CDR1 SGHRS and CDR2 YFSETQ. This CDR3 has 15 amino acids. The CDR3 sequence: CASSSGLETYNEQFF.

The chain uses TRBV14 and TRBJ1-6. Germline V lookup: CDR1 SGHDN, CDR2 FVKESK. The CDR3 is 16 amino acids. The CDR3 spells CASSQDRKPYNSPLHF.

The CDR3: CSVRDRGSPLHF. The rearrangement links TRBV29-1 to TRBJ1-6; TCRdb indicates TRBD1, and absent DNA this call remains unverified. The CDR3 loop spans 12 amino acids. Per germline, CDR1 SQVTM and CDR2 ANQGSEA.